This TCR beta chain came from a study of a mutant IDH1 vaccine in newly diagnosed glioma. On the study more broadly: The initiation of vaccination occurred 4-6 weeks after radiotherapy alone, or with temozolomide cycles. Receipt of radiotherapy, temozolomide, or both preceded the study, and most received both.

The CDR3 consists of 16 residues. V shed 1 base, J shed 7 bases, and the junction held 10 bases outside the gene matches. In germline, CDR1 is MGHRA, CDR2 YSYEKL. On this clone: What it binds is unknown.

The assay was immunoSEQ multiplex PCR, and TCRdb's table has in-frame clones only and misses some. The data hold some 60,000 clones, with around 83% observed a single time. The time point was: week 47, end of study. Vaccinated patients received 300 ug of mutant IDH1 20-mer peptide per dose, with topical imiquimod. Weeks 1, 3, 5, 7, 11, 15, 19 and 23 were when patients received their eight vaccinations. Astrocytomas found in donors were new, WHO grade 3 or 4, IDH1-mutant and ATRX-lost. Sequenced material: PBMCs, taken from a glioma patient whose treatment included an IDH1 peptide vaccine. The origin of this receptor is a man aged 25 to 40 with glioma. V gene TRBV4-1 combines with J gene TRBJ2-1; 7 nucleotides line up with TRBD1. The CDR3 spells CASSQGNILQGNEQFF. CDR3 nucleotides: TGCGCCAGCAGCCAAGGGAACATCTTACAGGGGAATGAGCAGTTCTTC.